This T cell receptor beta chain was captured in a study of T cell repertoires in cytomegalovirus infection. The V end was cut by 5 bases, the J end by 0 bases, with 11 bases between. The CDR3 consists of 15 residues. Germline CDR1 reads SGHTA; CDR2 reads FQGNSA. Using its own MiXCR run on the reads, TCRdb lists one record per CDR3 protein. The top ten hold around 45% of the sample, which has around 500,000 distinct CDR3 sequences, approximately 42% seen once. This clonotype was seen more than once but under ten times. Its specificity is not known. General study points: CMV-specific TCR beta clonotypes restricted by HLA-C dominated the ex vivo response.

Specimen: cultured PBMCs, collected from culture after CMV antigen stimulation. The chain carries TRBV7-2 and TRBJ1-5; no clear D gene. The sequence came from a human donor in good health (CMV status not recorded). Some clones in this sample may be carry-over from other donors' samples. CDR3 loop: CASSPGGYSNQPQHF. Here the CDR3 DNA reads TGTGCCAGCAGCCCCGGAGGGTATAGCAATCAGCCCCAGCATTTT.